The present T cell receptor (beta chain) was sequenced within a study of CD8 T cells in ankylosing spondylitis. Overall study results and limits: Seemingly characteristic of ankylosing spondylitis blood was a TCR beta motif consisting of 7 or 8 highly homologous variants.

The germline V gene encodes CDR1 ENHRY and CDR2 SYGVKD. The J segment lost 3 bases and the V segment lost 4 bases, leaving 2 bases of the junction unmatched. The CDR3 spans 13 residues. Ten or more counts support this clonotype. Its antigen remains unknown. One entry per CDR3 protein, called by TCRdb with MiXCR from the 5' RACE reads. The table lists roughly 220,000 distinct CDR3 sequences, approximately 10% of them singletons. Sequencing input: blood, either unsorted or a sorted T cell fraction (not recorded which). The clonotype was recovered from a male donor with ankylosing spondylitis or in good health (not recorded which). The genes are TRBV10-3 and TRBJ2-7; 8 nucleotides align to TRBD1. The CDR3 bases are TGTGCCATCAGTGTAGGACAGGGCTACGAGCAGTACTTC. The encoded protein is CAISVGQGYEQYF.